This T cell receptor beta chain is drawn from a study of OX40 agonist ivuxolimab in advanced cancers. General observations from the study: Low normalized T-cell clonal expansion also characterized some of the nonresponders.

Profiled with immunoSEQ multiplex PCR; TCRdb holds only in-frame clones, not every one. The sample has over 55,000 clones, around 84% seen once; the top ten hold around 1.5%. It was autoimmune disease history or systemic immunosuppression that excluded patients. The germline CDR1 and CDR2 sequences are SEHNR and FQNEAQ (reference sequence). The CDR3 loop spans 16 amino acids. With 2 bases removed from V and 3 bases from J, the gap between germline ends came to 13 bases. As to this clone: The antigen is unknown.

Specimen: CD4+ or CD8+ T cells sorted from blood, collected in a trial of the OX40 agonist ivuxolimab. The J gene is TRBJ2-2, the V gene TRBV7-9, with TRBD2 as a possible D gene (6 bases). The TCR sequence derives from an adult with an advanced solid tumor such as melanoma, head and neck, liver or kidney cancer. The CDR3 here is CASSLSPGLHTGELFF. The CDR3 DNA reads TGTGCCAGCAGCTTATCCCCGGGACTTCACACCGGGGAGCTGTTTTTT.